In this sample, the clone carrying this TCR beta chain turned up a few times. The antigen remains undetermined. Germline loops: CDR1 SGHRS, CDR2 YFSETQ. The CDR3 runs 15 residues. With V trimmed by 3 bases and J by 1 base, 2 bases remained unmatched. Constant-region reverse primers amplified full-length variable regions, followed by semi-nested Nested Universal Primer A PCR. TCRdb itself ran the 5' RACE reads through MiXCR, one entry per CDR3 protein. The repertoire holds 55,000 to 75,000 distinct CDR3 sequences, roughly 30% seen once, with 2.3% in the top ten. Findings and caveats of the study: Tumor memory CD4+ T cell TCR gene usage was found to cluster with blood and lymph node memory CD4+ cells and with lymph node naive CD4+ cells.

The TCR was taken from a female donor with breast cancer. J is TRBJ1-5 and V is TRBV5-1, with TRBD1 matching over 9 bases. Sequences were obtained from tumor-infiltrating naive CD4+ T cells sorted from the breast tumor. Described subset: naive CD4+ T cells, CD4+CD45RA+CD25-. CDR3 amino acids: CASSSGQGSNQPQHF. The CDR3 region has the DNA TGCGCCAGCAGCTCCGGACAGGGGAGCAATCAGCCCCAGCATTTT.